A selection of T cell receptor beta chains follows, all from one sample in a study of CD8 T cells in ankylosing spondylitis. A single record per CDR3 protein comes from TCRdb applying MiXCR to the 5' RACE reads. The sample yields some 140,000 distinct CDR3 sequences, roughly 8.4% seen once. Sequencing input: synovial fluid, either unsorted or a sorted T cell fraction (not recorded which). The receptors shown here come from a male donor with ankylosing spondylitis. CDR3s include the opening cysteine and the closing phenylalanine or tryptophan. The D gene is left open where the match is weak. Size is stated for part of the rows, as once, few or many counts, or as a class when the clone is expanded.

.	TRBV5-1	many	TRBJ1-5	TGCGCCAGCAGCTTGTATCCGGATCAGCCCCAGCATTTT	CASSLYPDQPQHF
.	TRBV7-2	.	TRBJ1-2	TGTGCCAGCAGCTTAGGGGGCACCAACTATGGCTACACCTTC	CASSLGGTNYGYTF
.	TRBV5-6	.	TRBJ1-2	TGTGCCATCAGCCCCGGTTACTATGGCTACACCTTC	CAISPGYYGYTF
.	TRBV29-1	many	TRBJ2-1	TGCAGCGTTGAAGCGAGCGCACGGCCCTACAATGAGCAGTTCTTC	CSVEASARPYNEQFF
.	TRBV4-2	many	TRBJ2-7	TGTGCCAGCAGCCAAGATACCCGGTACGAGCAGTACTTC	CASSQDTRYEQYF
TRBD1	TRBV2	.	TRBJ1-5	TGTGCCAGCAGTGGGACAGGGGGCAATCAGCCCCAGCATTTT	CASSGTGGNQPQHF
.	TRBV9	.	TRBJ1-4	TGTGCCAGCAGCGTAGACGATAGGTGGAATGAAAAACTGTTTTTT	CASSVDDRWNEKLFF
.	TRBV24-1	few	TRBJ2-7	TGTGCCACCAGTGATTTGCTCAGGGACGAGCAGTACTTC	CATSDLLRDEQYF
TRBD2	TRBV27	.	TRBJ2-1	TGTGCCAGCAGTTTATTTAATGGGCTAGCGGGGGGACTCTCCTACAATGAGCAGTTCTTC	CASSLFNGLAGGLSYNEQFF
.	TRBV20-1	.	TRBJ1-5	TGCAGTGCCCTCTATGGGGATCAGCCCCAGCATTTT	CSALYGDQPQHF
.	TRBV7-2	many	TRBJ2-3	TGTGCCAGCAGCTTAGCTTCAACTAGCACAGATACGCAGTATTTT	CASSLASTSTDTQYF
.	TRBV7-2	few	TRBJ2-7	TGTGCCAGCAGCTCCTCCGTATTCTACGAGCAGTACTTC	CASSSSVFYEQYF
.	TRBV20-1	many	TRBJ2-7	TGCAGTAGTAGCACCGACTCCTACGAGCAGTACTTC	CSSSTDSYEQYF